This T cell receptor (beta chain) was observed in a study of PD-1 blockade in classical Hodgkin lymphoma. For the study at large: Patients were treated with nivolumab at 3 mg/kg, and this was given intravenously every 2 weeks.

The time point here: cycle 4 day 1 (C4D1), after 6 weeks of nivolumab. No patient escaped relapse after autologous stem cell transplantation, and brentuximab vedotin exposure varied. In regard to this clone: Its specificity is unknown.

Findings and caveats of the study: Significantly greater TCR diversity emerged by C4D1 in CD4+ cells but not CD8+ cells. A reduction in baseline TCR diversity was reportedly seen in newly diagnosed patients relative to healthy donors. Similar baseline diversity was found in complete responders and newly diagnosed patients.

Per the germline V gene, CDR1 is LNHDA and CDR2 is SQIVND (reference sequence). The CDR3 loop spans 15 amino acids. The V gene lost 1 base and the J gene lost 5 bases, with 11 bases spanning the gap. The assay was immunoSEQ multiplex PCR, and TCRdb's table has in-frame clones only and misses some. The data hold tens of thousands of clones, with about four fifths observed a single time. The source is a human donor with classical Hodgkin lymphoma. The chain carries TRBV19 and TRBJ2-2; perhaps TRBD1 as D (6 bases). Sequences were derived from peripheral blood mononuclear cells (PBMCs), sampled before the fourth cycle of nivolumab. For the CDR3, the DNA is TGTGCCAGTAGTATAGTGGGACAACTAACCGGGGAGCTGTTTTTT. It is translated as CASSIVGQLTGELFF.